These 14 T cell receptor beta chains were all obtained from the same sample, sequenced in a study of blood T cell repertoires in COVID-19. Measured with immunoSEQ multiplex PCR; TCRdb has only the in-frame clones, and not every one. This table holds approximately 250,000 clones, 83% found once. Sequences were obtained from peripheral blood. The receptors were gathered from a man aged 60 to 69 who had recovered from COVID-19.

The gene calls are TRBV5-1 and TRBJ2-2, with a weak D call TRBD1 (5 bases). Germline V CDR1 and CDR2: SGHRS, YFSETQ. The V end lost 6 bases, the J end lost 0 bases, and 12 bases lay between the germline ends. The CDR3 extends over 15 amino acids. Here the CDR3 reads CASTLGLPNTGELFF. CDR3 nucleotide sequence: TGCGCCAGCACACTGGGGCTTCCGAACACCGGGGAGCTGTTTTTT.

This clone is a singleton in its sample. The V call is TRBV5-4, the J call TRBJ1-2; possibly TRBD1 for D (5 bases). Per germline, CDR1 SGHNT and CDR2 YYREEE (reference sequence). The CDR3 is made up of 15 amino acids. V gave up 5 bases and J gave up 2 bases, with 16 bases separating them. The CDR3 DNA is TGTGCCAGCAGGAGGAGGGGAGAGGAAAACTATGGCTACACCTTC. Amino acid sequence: CASRRRGEENYGYTF.

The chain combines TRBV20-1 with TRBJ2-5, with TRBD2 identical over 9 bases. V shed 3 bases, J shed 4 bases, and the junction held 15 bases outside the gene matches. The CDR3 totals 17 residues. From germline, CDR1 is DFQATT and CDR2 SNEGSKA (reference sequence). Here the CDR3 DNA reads TGCAGTGCTAGTATCCTAGCGGGGACACTGGGAAGAGAGACCCAGTACTTC. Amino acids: CSASILAGTLGRETQYF.

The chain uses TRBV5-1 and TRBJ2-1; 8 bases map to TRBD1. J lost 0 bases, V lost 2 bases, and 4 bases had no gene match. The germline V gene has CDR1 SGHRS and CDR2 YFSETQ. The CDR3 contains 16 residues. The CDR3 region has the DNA TGCGCCAGCAGCTTTGCAGGGGGCGGCTCCTACAATGAGCAGTTCTTC. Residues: CASSFAGGGSYNEQFF.

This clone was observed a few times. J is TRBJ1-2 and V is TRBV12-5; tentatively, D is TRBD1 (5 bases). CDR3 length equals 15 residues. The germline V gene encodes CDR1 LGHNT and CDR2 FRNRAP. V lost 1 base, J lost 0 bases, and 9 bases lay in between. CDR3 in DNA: TGTGCTAGTGGTTTGGCTGGGGCTACTAACTATGGCTACACCTTC. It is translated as CASGLAGATNYGYTF.

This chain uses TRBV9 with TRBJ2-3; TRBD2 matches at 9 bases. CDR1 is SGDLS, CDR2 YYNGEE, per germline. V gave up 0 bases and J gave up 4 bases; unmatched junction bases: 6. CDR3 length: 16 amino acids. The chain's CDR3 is CASSVEGGGAADTQYF. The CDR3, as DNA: TGTGCCAGCAGCGTAGAAGGCGGGGGGGCTGCAGATACGCAGTATTTT.

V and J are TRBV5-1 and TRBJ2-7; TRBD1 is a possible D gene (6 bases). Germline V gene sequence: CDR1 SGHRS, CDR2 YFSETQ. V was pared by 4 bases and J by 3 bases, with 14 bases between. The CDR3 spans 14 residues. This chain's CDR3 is CASSPLQGNYEQYF. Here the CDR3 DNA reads TGCGCCAGCAGCCCCCTGCAGGGGAACTACGAGCAGTACTTC.

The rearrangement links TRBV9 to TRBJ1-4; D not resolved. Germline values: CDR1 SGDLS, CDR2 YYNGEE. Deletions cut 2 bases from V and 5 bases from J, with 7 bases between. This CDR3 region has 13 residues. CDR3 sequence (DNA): TGTGCCAGCAGCGTCGACACCAATGAAAAACTGTTTTTT. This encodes CASSVDTNEKLFF.

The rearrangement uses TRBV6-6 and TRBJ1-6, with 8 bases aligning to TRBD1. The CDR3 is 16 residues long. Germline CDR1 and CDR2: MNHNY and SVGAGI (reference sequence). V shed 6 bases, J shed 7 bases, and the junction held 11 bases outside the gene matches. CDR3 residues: CASRGSGDRRNSPLHF. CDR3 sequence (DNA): TGTGCCAGCAGGGGTAGTGGGGACAGGAGGAATTCACCCCTCCACTTT.

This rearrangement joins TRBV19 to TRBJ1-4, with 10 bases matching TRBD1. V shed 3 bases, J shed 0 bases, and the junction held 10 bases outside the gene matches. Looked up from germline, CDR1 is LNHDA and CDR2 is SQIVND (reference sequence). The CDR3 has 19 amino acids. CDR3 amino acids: CASSIFPGTGAATNEKLFF. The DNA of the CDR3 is TGTGCCAGTAGTATTTTCCCCGGGACAGGGGCAGCAACTAATGAAAAACTGTTTTTT.

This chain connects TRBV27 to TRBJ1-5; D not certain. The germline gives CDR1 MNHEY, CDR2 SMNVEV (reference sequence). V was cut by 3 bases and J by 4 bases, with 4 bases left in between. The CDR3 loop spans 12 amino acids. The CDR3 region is CASSFLNQPQHF. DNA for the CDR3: TGTGCCAGCAGTTTCCTTAATCAGCCCCAGCATTTT.

The CDR3 coding sequence is TGTGCCAGCAGTTTTCTATCCCCTCCAACCCTCCACTTT. This translates into CASSFLSPPTLHF. V usage is TRBV27 and J usage is TRBJ1-6; D remains ambiguous. Germline loops: CDR1 MNHEY, CDR2 SMNVEV (reference sequence). Trimming shortened V by 3 bases and J by 14 bases, and 14 bases separated the two germline ends. The CDR3 loop spans 13 amino acids.

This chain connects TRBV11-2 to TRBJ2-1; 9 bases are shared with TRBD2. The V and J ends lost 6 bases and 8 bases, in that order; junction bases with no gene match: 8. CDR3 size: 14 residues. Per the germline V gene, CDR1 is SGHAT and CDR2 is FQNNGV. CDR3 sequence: CASSGGGARYEQFF. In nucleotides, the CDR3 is TGTGCCAGCAGTGGCGGGGGGGCAAGGTATGAGCAGTTCTTC.

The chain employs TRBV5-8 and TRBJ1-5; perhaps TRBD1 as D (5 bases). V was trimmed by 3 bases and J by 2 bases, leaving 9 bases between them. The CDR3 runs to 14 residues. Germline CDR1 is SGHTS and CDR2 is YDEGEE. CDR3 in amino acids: CASSSGFRNQPQHF. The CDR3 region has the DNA TGTGCCAGCAGCTCAGGGTTCCGCAATCAGCCCCAGCATTTT.